The 3 T cell receptor beta chains listed next were all sequenced from one sample in a study of shared clonotypes between healthy human individuals. Naive CD8 cells lacked CD45RO and underwent positive selection for CCR7, leaving out terminally differentiated effector memory CD45RA+ cells. Some clones are missing from TCRdb's copy, which holds only in-frame ones; the method was immunoSEQ multiplex PCR. The sample contains under 2,000,000 clones, roughly 94% of which appear only once. The sequenced sample was naive CD8+ T cells sorted from blood. The receptors originated from a man aged 18 to 35 in good health.

This chain uses TRBV7-2 with TRBJ1-2; TRBD1 agrees at 7 bases. Germline V gene sequence: CDR1 SGHTA, CDR2 FQGNSA. Trimming cost V 5 bases and J 4 bases; bases outside gene matches: 13. The CDR3 is 16 residues long. The DNA of the CDR3 is TGTGCCAGCAGCCAATACTCCGGGACAGACGTCTATGGCTACACCTTC. Translated, it gives CASSQYSGTDVYGYTF.

Regarding this clone: Other nucleotide sequences from this sample produce the same CDR3. V is TRBV5-6 and J is TRBJ2-7; D uncertain. CDR1 and CDR2 from the germline V gene are SGHDT and YYEEEE. V lost 2 bases, J lost 3 bases, and 6 bases lay in between. The CDR3 is 12 residues long. For the CDR3, the DNA is TGTGCCAGCAGCTTCCTTAGCTACGAGCAGTACTTC. The encoded protein is CASSFLSYEQYF.

The gene calls are TRBV27 and TRBJ2-2, with TRBD2 identical over 10 bases. The length of the CDR3 is 16 residues. The junction had 3 bases not matched to a gene; V was cut back by 5 bases and J by 0 bases. The germline V gene encodes CDR1 MNHEY and CDR2 SMNVEV (reference sequence). The CDR3 here is CASSILAGANTGELFF. The CDR3 coding sequence is TGTGCCAGCAGTATCCTAGCGGGAGCGAACACCGGGGAGCTGTTTTTT.